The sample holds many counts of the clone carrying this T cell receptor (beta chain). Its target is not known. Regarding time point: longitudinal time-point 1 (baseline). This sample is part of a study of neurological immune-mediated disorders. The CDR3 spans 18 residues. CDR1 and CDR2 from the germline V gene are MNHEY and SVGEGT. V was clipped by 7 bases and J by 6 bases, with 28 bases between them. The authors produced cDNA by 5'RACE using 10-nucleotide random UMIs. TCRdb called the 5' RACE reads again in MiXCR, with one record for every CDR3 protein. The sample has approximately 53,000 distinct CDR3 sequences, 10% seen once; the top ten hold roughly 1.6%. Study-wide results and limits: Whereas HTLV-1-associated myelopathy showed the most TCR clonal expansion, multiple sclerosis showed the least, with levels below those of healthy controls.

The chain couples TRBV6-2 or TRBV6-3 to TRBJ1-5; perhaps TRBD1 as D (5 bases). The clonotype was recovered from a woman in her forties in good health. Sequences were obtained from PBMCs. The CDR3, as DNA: TGTGCCAGCACCGACCTTAAGGGGACTGGAGGTTACAGTCAGCCCCAGCATTTT. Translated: CASTDLKGTGGYSQPQHF.